Presented here are 11 T cell receptor beta chains from one specimen sequenced in a study of T-cell reconstitution after alpha-beta-depleted transplantation in children. Unique molecular identifiers were incorporated into the prepared TCRbeta library. Each CDR3 protein is one row after TCRdb ran MiXCR on the PCR reads. The data show a few hundred thousand distinct CDR3 sequences, with around 20% seen just once and roughly 3.3% held by the top ten. The sequencing used PBMCs from the stem cell graft donor, collected from the stem cell graft. Receptor source: a human donor who donated a stem cell graft to a child with acute lymphoblastic leukemia.

The chain recombines TRBV20-1 with TRBJ1-2, with a possible D match to TRBD1 (5 bases). CDR1 is DFQATT and CDR2 is SNEGSKA in the germline V gene (reference sequence). The CDR3 contains 12 residues. V lost 5 bases and J lost 4, with 11 bases in between. The CDR3 reads CSAPTGTYGYTF. The CDR3 nucleotides are TGCAGTGCTCCAACAGGTACCTATGGCTACACCTTC.

Worth noting for this clonotype: Its ends do not fully match the called genes, so a read error is possible. V usage is TRBV20-1 and J usage is TRBJ2-2; D is perhaps TRBD1 (6 bases). This CDR3 spans 15 amino acids. Germline assignment: CDR1 DFQATT and CDR2 SNEGSKA (reference sequence). CDR3 DNA: TGCTGTGCTAGAGGGTGGAGCAGGGGCGCCGGGGAGCTGTTTTTT. Its protein is CCARGWSRGAGELFF.

This clonotype has only a few counts. The genes are TRBV20-1 and TRBJ2-7, with 13 bases that match TRBD2. Germline V lookup: CDR1 DFQATT, CDR2 SNEGSKA (reference sequence). V lost 2 bases to trimming and J lost 8 bases; unmatched junction nucleotides: 12. This CDR3 is 16 amino acids long. The CDR3 DNA follows: TGCAGTGCTAGACCACAATGGGGACTAGCGGGATCCCAGCAGTACTTC. It encodes CSARPQWGLAGSQQYF.

The V call is TRBV7-9, the J call TRBJ2-7; the D gene is possibly TRBD1 (6 bases). V lost 3 bases, J lost 5 bases, and 20 bases lay in between. CDR3 length equals 16 residues. Germline CDR1 and CDR2: SEHNR and FQNEAQ (reference sequence). CDR3 residues: CASSFSSGVWGHEQYF. The CDR3 region has the DNA TGTGCCAGCAGCTTCAGCTCAGGGGTCTGGGGCCACGAGCAGTACTTC.

This clonotype has more than one count but fewer than ten. V gene TRBV27 combines with J gene TRBJ1-5, with a tentative D call TRBD1 (5 bases). Germline CDR1 reads MNHEY; CDR2 reads SMNVEV (reference sequence). There are 14 residues in the CDR3. V dropped 3 bases and J dropped 3 bases, with 9 bases sitting between them. The CDR3 spells CASSFTGPNQPQHF. CDR3 sequence (DNA): TGTGCCAGCAGTTTCACAGGTCCCAATCAGCCCCAGCATTTT.

The table lists this clonotype with a few counts. The V gene is TRBV9, the J gene TRBJ2-3; 7 bases fit TRBD1. The CDR3 spans 16 residues. The V gene's germline CDR1 is SGDLS and CDR2 YYNGEE. V gave up 3 bases and J gave up 5 bases; unmatched junction bases: 12. The CDR3 DNA reads TGTGCCAGCAGCGCGACCCTTCGACAGGGAAGAGATACGCAGTATTTT. This encodes CASSATLRQGRDTQYF.

The table lists this clonotype with a few counts. The chain recombines TRBV20-1 with TRBJ2-7, with 10 bases that match TRBD2. Trimming at V came to 3 bases and at J to 5 bases, leaving 7 bases not matched to a gene. CDR1 is DFQATT, CDR2 SNEGSKA, per germline (reference sequence). This CDR3 region has 14 residues. Here the CDR3 DNA reads TGCAGTGCTAGGGGGGGTCTAGCGGGGGACGAGCAGTACTTC. Its translation is CSARGGLAGDEQYF.

This clonotype was picked up a small number of times. The rearrangement links TRBV5-1 to TRBJ1-1; D gene unclear. CDR3 length: 12 residues. V lost 4 bases to trimming and J lost 2 bases, with 6 bases between them. The germline CDR1 and CDR2 sequences are SGHRS and YFSETQ. CDR3 loop: CASSIDNTEAFF. Written as DNA, the CDR3 is TGCGCCAGCAGCATCGATAACACTGAAGCTTTCTTT.

This clonotype has just a few counts. This chain uses TRBV4-1 with TRBJ2-1, with no clear D. V gave up 4 bases and J gave up 8 bases, with 15 bases separating them. This CDR3 contains 14 residues. CDR1 is MGHRA and CDR2 is YSYEKL in the germline V gene. CDR3 residues: CASSLGPTTDEQFF. DNA for the CDR3: TGCGCCAGCAGCCTTGGTCCAACCACGGATGAGCAGTTCTTC.

This clonotype was detected only a few times. The J gene is TRBJ1-1, the V gene TRBV29-1; D perhaps matches TRBD1 (5 bases). The V gene lost 7 bases and the J gene lost 1 base, with 13 bases spanning the gap. Germline CDR1 reads SQVTM; CDR2 reads ANQGSEA. There are 13 residues in the CDR3. The CDR3 DNA reads as TGCAGCGCCTCCCGGGGGACGAACACTGAAGCTTTCTTT. This sequence encodes CSASRGTNTEAFF.

The chain carries TRBV29-1 and TRBJ1-2; D unclear. CDR3 size: 15 residues. Trimming removed 6 bases from V and 4 bases from J, with 21 bases in between. CDR1 SQVTM and CDR2 ANQGSEA come from the germline V gene. This chain's CDR3 is CSVQDYGSPLYGYTF. For the CDR3, the DNA is TGCAGCGTACAAGATTACGGGTCACCCCTCTATGGCTACACCTTC.